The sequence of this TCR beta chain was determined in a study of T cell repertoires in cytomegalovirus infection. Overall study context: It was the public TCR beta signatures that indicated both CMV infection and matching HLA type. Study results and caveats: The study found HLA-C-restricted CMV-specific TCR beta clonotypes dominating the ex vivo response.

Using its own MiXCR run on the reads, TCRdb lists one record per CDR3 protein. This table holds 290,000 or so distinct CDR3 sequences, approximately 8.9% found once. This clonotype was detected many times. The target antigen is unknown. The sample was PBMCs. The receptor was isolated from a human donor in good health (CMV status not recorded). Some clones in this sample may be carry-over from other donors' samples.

The CDR3 nucleotides read TGTGCCAGCAGTCCCATTCACCAGGGCTACACCTTC. The encoded protein is CASSPIHQGYTF. The V call is TRBV28, the J call TRBJ1-2; D is unclear. CDR3 size: 12 residues. From germline, CDR1 is MDHEN and CDR2 SYDVKM. V lost 5 bases, J lost 8 bases, and 12 bases lay in between.